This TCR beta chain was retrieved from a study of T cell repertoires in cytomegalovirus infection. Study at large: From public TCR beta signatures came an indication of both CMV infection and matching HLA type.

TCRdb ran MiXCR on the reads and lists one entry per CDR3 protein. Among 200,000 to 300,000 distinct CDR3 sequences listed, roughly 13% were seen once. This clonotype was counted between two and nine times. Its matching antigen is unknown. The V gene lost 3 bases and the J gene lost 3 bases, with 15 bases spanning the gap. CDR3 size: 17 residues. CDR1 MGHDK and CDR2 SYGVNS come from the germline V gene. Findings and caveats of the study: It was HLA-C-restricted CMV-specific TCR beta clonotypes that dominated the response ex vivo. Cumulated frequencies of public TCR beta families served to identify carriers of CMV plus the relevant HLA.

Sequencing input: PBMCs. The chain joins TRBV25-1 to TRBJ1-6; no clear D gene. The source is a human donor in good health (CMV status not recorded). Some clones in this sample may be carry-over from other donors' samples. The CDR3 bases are TGTGCCAGCAGTGATGTTGGTGCCGCAAACTATAATTCACCCCTCCACTTT. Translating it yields CASSDVGAANYNSPLHF.